The subject of this entry is one TCR beta chain. This sample is drawn from a study of OX40 agonist ivuxolimab in advanced cancers. The CDR3 consists of 15 residues. Trimming cost V 2 bases and J 1 base, with 11 bases left between them. The germline V gene encodes CDR1 SGHTA and CDR2 FQGNSA. This table comes from immunoSEQ multiplex PCR, and its TCRdb copy is limited to in-frame clones, with some not included. The table shows about 62,000 clones, with nearly 90% occurring only once. The clonotype comes from an adult with an advanced solid tumor such as melanoma, head and neck, liver or kidney cancer. The sample consisted of CD4+ or CD8+ T cells sorted from blood, taken in a trial of the OX40 agonist ivuxolimab. This chain joins TRBV7-2 and TRBJ1-1; D is possibly TRBD1 (6 bases). CDR3 amino acids: CASSLLGGSNTEAFF. DNA for the CDR3: TGTGCCAGCAGCTTATTAGGGGGGTCGAACACTGAAGCTTTCTTT.